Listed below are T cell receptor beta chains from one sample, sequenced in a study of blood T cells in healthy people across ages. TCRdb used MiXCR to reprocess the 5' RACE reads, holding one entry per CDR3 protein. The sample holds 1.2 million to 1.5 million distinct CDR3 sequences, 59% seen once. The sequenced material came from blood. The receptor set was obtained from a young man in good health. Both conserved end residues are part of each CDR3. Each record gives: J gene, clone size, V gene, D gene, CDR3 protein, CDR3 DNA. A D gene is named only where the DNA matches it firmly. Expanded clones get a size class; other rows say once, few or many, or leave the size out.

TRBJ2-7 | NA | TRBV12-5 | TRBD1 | CASQPGQGHEQYF | TGTGCTAGCCAACCGGGACAGGGCCACGAGCAGTACTTC
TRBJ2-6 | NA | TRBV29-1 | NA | CSVEHRSGANVLTF | TGCAGCGTTGAACACCGCTCTGGGGCCAACGTCCTGACTTTC
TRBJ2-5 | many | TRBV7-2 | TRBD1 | CASSPGQGEQYF | TGTGCCAGCAGCCCGGGACAGGGGGAGCAGTACTTC
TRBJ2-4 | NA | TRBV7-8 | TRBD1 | CASSFEHGTGVNIQYF | TGTGCCAGCAGCTTCGAACACGGGACAGGGGTAAACATTCAGTACTTC
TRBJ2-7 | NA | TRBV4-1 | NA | CASSQDSGTRYYEQYF | TGCGCCAGCAGCCAGGACTCCGGGACACGGTACTACGAGCAGTACTTC
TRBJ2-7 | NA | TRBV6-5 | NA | CAGSYEQYF | TGTGCCGGGTCTTACGAGCAGTACTTC
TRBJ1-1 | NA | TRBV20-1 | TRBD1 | CSAARDSNTEAFF | TGCAGTGCTGCCCGGGACAGCAACACTGAAGCTTTCTTT
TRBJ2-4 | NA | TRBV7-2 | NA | CASSLSWVPGNIQYF | TGTGCCAGCAGCTTAAGTTGGGTGCCTGGAAACATTCAGTACTTC
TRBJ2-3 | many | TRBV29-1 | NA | CSVRAPSTDTQYF | TGCAGCGTCCGAGCCCCTAGCACAGATACGCAGTATTTT
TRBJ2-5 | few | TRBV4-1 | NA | CASSPFGGVQETQYF | TGCGCCAGCAGCCCTTTTGGAGGGGTCCAAGAGACCCAGTACTTC
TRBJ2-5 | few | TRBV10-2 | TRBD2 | CASSEPTSGRFGKTQYF | TGCGCCAGCAGTGAGCCGACTAGCGGGAGGTTCGGAAAGACCCAGTACTTC
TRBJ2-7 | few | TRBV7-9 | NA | CASSLFLRAESSYEQYF | TGTGCCAGCAGCTTATTTCTCAGGGCAGAGAGCTCCTACGAGCAGTACTTC
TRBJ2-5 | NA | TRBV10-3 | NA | CAISESRYSQETQYF | TGTGCCATCAGTGAGTCGCGGTACAGCCAAGAGACCCAGTACTTC
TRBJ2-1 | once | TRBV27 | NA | CASSSIYGQGFDEQFF | TGTGCCAGCAGTTCAATATACGGGCAGGGGTTTGATGAGCAGTTCTTC
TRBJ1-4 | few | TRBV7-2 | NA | CASSSRRSDKLFF | TGTGCCAGCAGCAGCCGTCGTTCGGACAAACTGTTTTTT
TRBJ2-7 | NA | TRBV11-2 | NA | CASSHNGEQYF | TGTGCCAGCAGCCATAACGGAGAGCAGTACTTC
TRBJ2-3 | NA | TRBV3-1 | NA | CASSQDRWADTQYF | TGTGCCAGCAGCCAAGATCGCTGGGCGGATACGCAGTATTTT
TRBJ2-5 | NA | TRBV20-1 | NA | CSARDRLDQETQYF | TGCAGTGCTAGAGATCGACTAGACCAAGAGACCCAGTACTTC
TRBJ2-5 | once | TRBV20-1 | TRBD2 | CSATSTSGGPGRKTQYF | TGCAGTGCTACTTCGACTAGCGGGGGACCGGGTCGCAAGACCCAGTACTTC
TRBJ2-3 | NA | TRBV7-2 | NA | CASSLGGLLGPDTQYF | TGTGCCAGCAGCTTGGGGGGCCTCTTGGGCCCAGATACGCAGTATTTT
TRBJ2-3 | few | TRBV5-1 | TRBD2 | CASSFLTSGTTDTQYF | TGCGCCAGCAGCTTTTTGACTAGCGGGACCACAGATACGCAGTATTTT
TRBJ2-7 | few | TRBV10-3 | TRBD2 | CAISEGAGGPYEQYF | TGTGCCATCAGTGAAGGAGCGGGGGGCCCCTACGAGCAGTACTTC
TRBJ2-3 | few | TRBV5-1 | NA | CASSLEFSSDTQYF | TGCGCCAGCAGCTTGGAATTTAGTTCCGATACGCAGTATTTT
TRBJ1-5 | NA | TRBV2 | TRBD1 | CASSEGQGKQPQHF | TGTGCCAGCAGTGAAGGACAGGGTAAGCAGCCCCAGCATTTT
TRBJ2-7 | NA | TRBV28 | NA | CASTLEAGLGSYEQYF | TGTGCCAGCACCCTCGAAGCCGGTCTGGGCTCCTACGAGCAGTACTTC
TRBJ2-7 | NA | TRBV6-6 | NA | CASTHRSGEQYF | TGTGCCAGCACCCACCGCTCGGGCGAGCAGTACTTC
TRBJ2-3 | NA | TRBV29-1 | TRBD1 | CSGYDARDRAVYTQYF | TGCAGCGGCTACGACGCTCGGGACAGGGCGGTTTATACGCAGTATTTT
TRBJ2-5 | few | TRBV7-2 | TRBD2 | CASSLVFSGANQETQYF | TGTGCCAGCAGCTTAGTATTTAGCGGGGCCAACCAAGAGACCCAGTACTTC
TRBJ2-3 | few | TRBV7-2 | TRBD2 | CASSLAGSGTPTDTQYF | TGTGCCAGCAGCTTAGCGGGGAGCGGGACTCCCACAGATACGCAGTATTTT
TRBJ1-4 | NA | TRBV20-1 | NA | CSASPGLGEKLFF | TGCAGTGCCTCACCGGGACTAGGGGAAAAACTGTTTTTT
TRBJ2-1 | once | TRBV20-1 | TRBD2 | CSARGLAGESYNEQFF | TGCAGTGCTAGAGGACTAGCGGGAGAATCGTACAATGAGCAGTTCTTC
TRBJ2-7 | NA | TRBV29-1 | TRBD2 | CSVEDREGEEQYF | TGCAGCGTTGAAGATAGGGAGGGAGAGGAGCAGTACTTC
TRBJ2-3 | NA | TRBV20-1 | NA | CSEVGSTDTQYF | TGCAGTGAGGTGGGATCCACAGATACGCAGTATTTT
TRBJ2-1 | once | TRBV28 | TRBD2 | CASSLTSGIRRGEQFF | TGTGCCAGCAGTTTGACTAGCGGGATCCGCCGGGGTGAGCAGTTCTTC
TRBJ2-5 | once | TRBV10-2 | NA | CASSESIGQRSGNEQYF | TGCGCCAGCAGTGAGTCGATAGGGCAGCGGTCTGGGAATGAGCAGTACTTC
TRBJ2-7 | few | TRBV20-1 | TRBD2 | CSARGLAVTYEQYF | TGCAGTGCTAGGGGACTAGCGGTTACTTACGAGCAGTACTTC
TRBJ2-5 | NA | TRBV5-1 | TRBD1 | CASSSLTTGQGIDEQYF | TGCGCCAGCAGCTCACTGACCACGGGACAGGGGATCGATGAGCAGTACTTC
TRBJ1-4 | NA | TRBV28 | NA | CASSLSQGVGKLFF | TGTGCCAGCAGTTTATCACAGGGCGTGGGAAAACTGTTTTTT
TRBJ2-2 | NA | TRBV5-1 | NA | CASSLDNTGELFF | TGCGCCAGCAGCTTAGACAACACCGGGGAGCTGTTTTTT
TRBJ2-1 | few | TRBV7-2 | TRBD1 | CASSRKTGGKNEQFF | TGTGCCAGCAGCCGGAAGACAGGGGGCAAGAATGAGCAGTTCTTC
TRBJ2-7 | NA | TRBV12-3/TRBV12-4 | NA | CASSFQTYEQYF | TGTGCCAGCAGTTTTCAGACCTACGAGCAGTACTTC
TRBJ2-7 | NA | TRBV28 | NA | CASSTPTLYEQYF | TGTGCCAGCAGCACACCGACTCTCTACGAGCAGTACTTC
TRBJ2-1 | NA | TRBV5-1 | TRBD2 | CASSLRIAGEYSYNEQFF | TGCGCCAGCAGCTTGAGGATAGCGGGGGAATACTCCTACAATGAGCAGTTCTTC
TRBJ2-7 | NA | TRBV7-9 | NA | CASTPLGFFDEQYF | TGTGCCAGCACCCCACTAGGTTTCTTCGATGAGCAGTACTTC
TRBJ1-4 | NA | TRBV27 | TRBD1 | CASSLITGATNEKLFF | TGTGCCAGCAGTTTAATTACAGGGGCAACTAATGAAAAACTGTTTTTT
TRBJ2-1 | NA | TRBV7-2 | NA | CASSSGNGIAYNEQFF | TGTGCCAGCAGCTCGGGGAACGGGATTGCTTACAATGAGCAGTTCTTC
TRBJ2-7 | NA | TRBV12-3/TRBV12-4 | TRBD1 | CASTMGQVYEQYF | TGTGCCAGCACTATGGGACAGGTCTACGAGCAGTACTTC
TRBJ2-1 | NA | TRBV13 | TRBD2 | CASSYATRMGLNNNEQFF | TGTGCCAGCAGCTATGCAACCCGGATGGGACTAAATAACAATGAGCAGTTCTTC
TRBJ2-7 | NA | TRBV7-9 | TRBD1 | CASSFQGTGSYEQYF | TGTGCCAGCAGCTTCCAGGGGACAGGGTCCTACGAGCAGTACTTC
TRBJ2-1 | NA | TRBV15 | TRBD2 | CATSAGGRYEQFF | TGTGCCACCAGCGCCGGCGGGAGGTATGAGCAGTTCTTC